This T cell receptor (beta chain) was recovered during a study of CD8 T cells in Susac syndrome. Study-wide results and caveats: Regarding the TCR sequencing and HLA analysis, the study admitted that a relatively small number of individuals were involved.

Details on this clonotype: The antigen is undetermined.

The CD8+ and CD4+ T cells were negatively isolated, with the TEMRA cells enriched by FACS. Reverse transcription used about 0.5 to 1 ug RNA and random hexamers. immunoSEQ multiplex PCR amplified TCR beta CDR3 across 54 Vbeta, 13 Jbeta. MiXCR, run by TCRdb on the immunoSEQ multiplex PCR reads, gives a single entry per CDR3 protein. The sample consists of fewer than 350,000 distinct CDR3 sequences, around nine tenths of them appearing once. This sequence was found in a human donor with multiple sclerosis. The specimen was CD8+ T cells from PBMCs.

The CDR3 loop is CSANPTSDYNEQFF. The CDR3 nucleotides are TGCAGTGCTAACCCGACTAGCGACTACAATGAGCAGTTCTTC. The chain is built from TRBV20-1 and TRBJ2-1; 8 bases fit TRBD2. Per germline, CDR1 DFQATT and CDR2 SNEGSKA (reference sequence). V dropped 4 bases and J dropped 3; count of bases not matched to a gene: 5. This CDR3 region has 14 residues.